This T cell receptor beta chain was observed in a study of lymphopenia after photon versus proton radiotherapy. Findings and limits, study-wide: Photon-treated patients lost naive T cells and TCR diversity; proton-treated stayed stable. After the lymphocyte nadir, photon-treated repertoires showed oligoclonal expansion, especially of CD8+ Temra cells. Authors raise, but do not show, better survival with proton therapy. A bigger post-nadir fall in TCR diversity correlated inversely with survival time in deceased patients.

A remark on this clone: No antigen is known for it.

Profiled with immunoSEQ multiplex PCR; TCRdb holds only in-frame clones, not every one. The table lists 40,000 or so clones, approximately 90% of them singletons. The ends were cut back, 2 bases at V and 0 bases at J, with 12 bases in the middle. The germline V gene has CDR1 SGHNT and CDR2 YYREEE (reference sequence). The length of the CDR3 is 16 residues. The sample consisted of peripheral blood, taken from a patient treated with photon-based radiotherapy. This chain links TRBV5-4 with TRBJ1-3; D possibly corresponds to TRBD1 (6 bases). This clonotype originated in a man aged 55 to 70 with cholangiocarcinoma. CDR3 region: CASSLQGGSSGNTIYF. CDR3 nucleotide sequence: TGTGCCAGCAGCTTACAGGGAGGTAGCTCTGGAAACACCATATATTTT.